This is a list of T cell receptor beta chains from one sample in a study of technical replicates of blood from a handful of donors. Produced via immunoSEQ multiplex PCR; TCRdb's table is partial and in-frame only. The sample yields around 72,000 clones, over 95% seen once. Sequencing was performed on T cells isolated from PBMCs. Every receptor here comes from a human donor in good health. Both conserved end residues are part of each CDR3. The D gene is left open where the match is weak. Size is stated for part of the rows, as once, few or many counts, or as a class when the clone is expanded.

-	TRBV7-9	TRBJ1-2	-	CAGGDRTFYGYTF	TGTGCCGGCGGCGACAGAACATTTTATGGCTACACCTTC
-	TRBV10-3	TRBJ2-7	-	CAISALDRPTYEQYF	TGTGCCATCAGTGCCCTAGACAGGCCGACCTACGAGCAGTACTTC
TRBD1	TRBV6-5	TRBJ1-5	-	CASSIGTDQPQHF	TGTGCCAGCAGTATAGGGACAGATCAGCCCCAGCATTTT
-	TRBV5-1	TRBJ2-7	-	CASSLAGASYEQYF	TGCGCCAGCAGCTTGGCAGGGGCGTCCTACGAGCAGTACTTC
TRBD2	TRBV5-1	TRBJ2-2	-	CASSFFASGSMGGELFF	TGCGCCAGCAGCTTCTTTGCTAGCGGGAGTATGGGCGGGGAGCTGTTTTTT
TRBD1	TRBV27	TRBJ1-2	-	CASSLSTGTGAYGYTF	TGTGCCAGCAGTTTATCAACCGGGACAGGGGCTTATGGCTACACCTTC
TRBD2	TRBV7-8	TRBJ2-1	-	CASSFRLAGDHSSYNEQFF	TGTGCCAGCAGCTTTCGACTAGCGGGAGACCATAGCTCCTACAATGAGCAGTTCTTC
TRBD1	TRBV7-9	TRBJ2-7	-	CASSLRQGLGEQYF	TGTGCCAGCAGCTTGAGACAGGGCCTTGGCGAGCAGTACTTC
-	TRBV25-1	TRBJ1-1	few	CASSGGHRFIGTEAFF	TGTGCCAGCAGTGGGGGGCACAGGTTTATTGGCACTGAAGCTTTCTTT
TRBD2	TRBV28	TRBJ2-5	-	CASGLAGAQETQYF	TGTGCCAGCGGGCTAGCGGGAGCCCAAGAGACCCAGTACTTC
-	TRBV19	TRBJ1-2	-	CASTPNDRNYGYTF	TGTGCCAGTACCCCCAACGACAGAAACTATGGCTACACCTTC
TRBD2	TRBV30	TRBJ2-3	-	CALSGSITDTQYF	TGTGCCTTGAGCGGGAGTATCACAGATACGCAGTATTTT
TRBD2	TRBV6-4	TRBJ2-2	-	CASSTGTSASNTGELFF	TGTGCCAGCAGCACCGGGACTAGCGCCTCGAACACCGGGGAGCTGTTTTTT
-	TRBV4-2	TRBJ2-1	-	CASSQDLAGTSYNEQFF	TGTGCCAGCAGCCAAGATTTGGCAGGGACATCATACAATGAGCAGTTCTTC
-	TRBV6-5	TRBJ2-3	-	CATTIREGGMDTQYF	TGTGCCACCACAATCCGGGAAGGGGGAATGGATACGCAGTATTTT
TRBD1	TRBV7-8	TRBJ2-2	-	CASSPPGTGWGGELFF	TGTGCCAGCAGCCCACCCGGGACAGGGTGGGGCGGGGAGCTGTTTTTT
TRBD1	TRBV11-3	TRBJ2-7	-	CASSAGTGATYEQYF	TGTGCCAGCAGCGCCGGGACAGGGGCTACCTACGAGCAGTACTTC
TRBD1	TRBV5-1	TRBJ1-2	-	CASSPGTDGYTF	TGCGCCAGCAGTCCCGGGACAGATGGCTACACCTTC